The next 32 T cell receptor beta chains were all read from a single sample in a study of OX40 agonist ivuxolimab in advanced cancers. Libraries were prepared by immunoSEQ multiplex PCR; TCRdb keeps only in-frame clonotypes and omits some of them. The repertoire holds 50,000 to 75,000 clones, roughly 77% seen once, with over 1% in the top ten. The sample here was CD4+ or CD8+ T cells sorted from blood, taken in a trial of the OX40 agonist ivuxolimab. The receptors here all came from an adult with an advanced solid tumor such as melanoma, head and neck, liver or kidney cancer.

CDR3 sequence reads: CASSQETANSGANVLTF. The CDR3 bases are TGCGCCAGCAGCCAAGAGACAGCAAACTCTGGGGCCAACGTCCTGACTTTC. The chain employs TRBV4-1 and TRBJ2-6, with D possibly being TRBD1 (5 bases). V lost 0 bases, J lost 0 bases, and 9 bases lay in between. The germline V gene encodes CDR1 MGHRA and CDR2 YSYEKL. This CDR3 spans 17 amino acids.

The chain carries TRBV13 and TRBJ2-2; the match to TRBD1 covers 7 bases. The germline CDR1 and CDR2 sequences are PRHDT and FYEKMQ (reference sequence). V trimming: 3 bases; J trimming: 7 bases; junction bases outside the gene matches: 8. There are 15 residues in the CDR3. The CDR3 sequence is CASSFRQGQDGELFF. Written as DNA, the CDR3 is TGTGCCAGCAGCTTCAGACAGGGACAAGACGGGGAGCTGTTTTTT.

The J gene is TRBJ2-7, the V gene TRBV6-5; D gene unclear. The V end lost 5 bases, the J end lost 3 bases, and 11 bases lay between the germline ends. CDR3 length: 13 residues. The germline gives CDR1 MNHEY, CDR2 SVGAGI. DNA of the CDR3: TGTGCCAGCAGTAGACCCAACGTCTACGAGCAGTACTTC. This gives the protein CASSRPNVYEQYF.

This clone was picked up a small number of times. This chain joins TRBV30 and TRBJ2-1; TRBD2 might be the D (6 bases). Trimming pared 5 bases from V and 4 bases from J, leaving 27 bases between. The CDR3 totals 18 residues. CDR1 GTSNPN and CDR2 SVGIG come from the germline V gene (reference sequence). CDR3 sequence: CAWGGRPHTSLLYNEQFF. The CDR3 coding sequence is TGTGCCTGGGGAGGCAGGCCTCACACTAGCCTCCTATACAATGAGCAGTTCTTC.

The chain's CDR3 is CASSNWGTVLETEAFF. CDR3 sequence (DNA): TGTGCCAGCAGTAACTGGGGGACAGTACTTGAGACTGAAGCTTTCTTT. This sequence joins TRBV28 and TRBJ1-1; 7 nucleotides line up with TRBD1. CDR3 size: 16 residues. V trimming: 5 bases; J trimming: 5 bases; junction bases outside the gene matches: 14. CDR1 and CDR2 from the germline V gene are MDHEN and SYDVKM.

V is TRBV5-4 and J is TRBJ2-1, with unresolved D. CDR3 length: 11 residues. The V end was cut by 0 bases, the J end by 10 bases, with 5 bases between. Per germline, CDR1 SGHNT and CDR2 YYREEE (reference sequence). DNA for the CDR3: TGTGCCAGCAGCTTGGGCAGGGAGCAGTTCTTC. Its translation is CASSLGREQFF.

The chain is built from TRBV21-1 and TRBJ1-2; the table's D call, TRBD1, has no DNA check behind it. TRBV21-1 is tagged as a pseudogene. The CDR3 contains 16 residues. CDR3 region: CASSPGQPKLNYGYTF. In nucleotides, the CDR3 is TGTGCCAGCAGCCCGGGACAACCCAAGCTTAACTATGGCTACACCTTC.

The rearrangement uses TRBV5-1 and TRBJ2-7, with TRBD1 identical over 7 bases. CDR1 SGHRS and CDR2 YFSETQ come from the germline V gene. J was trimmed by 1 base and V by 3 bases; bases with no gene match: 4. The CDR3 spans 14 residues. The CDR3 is CASSSGQTSYEQYF. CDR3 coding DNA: TGCGCCAGCAGCTCGGGACAGACGTCCTACGAGCAGTACTTC.

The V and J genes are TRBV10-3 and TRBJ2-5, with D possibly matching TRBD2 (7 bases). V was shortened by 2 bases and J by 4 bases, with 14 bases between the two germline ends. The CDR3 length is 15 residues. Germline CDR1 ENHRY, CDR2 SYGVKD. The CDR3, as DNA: TGTGCCATCAGTGAGAGGGGGGAGGGCATAGAGACCCAGTACTTC. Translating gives CAISERGEGIETQYF.

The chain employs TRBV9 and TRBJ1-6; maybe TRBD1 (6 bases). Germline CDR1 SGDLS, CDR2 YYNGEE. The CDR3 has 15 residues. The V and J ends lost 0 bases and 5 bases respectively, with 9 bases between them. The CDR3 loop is CASSVAGADNSPLHF. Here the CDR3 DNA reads TGTGCCAGCAGCGTAGCAGGGGCGGATAATTCACCCCTCCACTTT.

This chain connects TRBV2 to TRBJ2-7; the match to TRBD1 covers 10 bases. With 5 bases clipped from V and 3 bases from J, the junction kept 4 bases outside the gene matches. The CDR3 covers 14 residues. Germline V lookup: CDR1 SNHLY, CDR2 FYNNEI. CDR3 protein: CASSIGTGDYEQYF. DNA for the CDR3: TGTGCCAGCAGTATCGGGACAGGGGACTACGAGCAGTACTTC.

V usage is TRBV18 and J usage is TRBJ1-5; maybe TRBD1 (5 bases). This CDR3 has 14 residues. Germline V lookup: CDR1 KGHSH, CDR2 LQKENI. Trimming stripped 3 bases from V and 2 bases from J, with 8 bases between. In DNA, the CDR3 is TGTGCCAGCTCACCCTTGGGGGGCAATCAGCCCCAGCATTTT. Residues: CASSPLGGNQPQHF.

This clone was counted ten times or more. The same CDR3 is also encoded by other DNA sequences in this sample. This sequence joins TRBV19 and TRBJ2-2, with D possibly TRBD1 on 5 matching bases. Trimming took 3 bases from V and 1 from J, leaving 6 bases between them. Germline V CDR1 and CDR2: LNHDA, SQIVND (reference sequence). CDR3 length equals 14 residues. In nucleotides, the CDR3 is TGTGCCAGTAGTATGACAGTGAACACCGGGGAGCTGTTTTTT. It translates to CASSMTVNTGELFF.

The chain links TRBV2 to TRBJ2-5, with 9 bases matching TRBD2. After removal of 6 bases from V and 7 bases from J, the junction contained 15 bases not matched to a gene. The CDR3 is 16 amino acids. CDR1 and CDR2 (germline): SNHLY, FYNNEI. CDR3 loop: CASRKGVAGALGTQYF. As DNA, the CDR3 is TGTGCCAGCAGGAAGGGGGTAGCGGGGGCCCTGGGGACCCAGTACTTC.

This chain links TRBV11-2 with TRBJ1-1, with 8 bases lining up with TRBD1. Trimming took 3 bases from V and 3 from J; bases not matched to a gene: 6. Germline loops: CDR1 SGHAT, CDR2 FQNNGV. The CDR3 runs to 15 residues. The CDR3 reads CASSFLDRGHTEAFF. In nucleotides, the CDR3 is TGTGCCAGCAGCTTTCTAGACAGGGGCCACACTGAAGCTTTCTTT. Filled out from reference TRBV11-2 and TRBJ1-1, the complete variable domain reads EAGVAQSPRYKIIEKRQSVAFWCNPISGHATLYWYQQILGQGPKLLIQFQNNGVVDDSQLPKDRFSAERLKGVDSTLKIQPAKLEDSAVYLCASSFLDRGHTEAFFGQGTRLTVV.

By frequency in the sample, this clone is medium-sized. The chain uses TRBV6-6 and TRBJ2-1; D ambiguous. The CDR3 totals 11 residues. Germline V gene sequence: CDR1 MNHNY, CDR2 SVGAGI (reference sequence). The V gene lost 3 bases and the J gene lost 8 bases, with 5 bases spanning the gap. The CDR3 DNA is TGTGCCAGCAGTTATACCGATGAGCAGTTCTTC. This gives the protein CASSYTDEQFF.

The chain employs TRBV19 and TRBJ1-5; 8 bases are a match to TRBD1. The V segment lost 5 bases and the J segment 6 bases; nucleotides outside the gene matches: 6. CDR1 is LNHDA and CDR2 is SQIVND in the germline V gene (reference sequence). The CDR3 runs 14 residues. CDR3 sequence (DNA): TGTGCCAGTAGTTCTGACAGGGGAGGTCAGCCCCAGCATTTT. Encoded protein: CASSSDRGGQPQHF.

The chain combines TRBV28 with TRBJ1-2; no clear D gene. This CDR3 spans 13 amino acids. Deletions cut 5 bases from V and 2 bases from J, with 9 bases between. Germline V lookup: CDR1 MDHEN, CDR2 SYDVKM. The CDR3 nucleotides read TGTGCCAGCAGTCCACAGCCGAACTATGGCTACACCTTC. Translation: CASSPQPNYGYTF.

CDR3 sequence (DNA): TGCGCCAGCAGCTTCAGTTTCGGGACAGGCGTCTACGAGCAGTACTTC. It yields the protein CASSFSFGTGVYEQYF. The J gene is TRBJ2-7, the V gene TRBV5-1; 8 bases map to TRBD1. The J segment lost 3 bases and the V segment lost 2 bases, leaving 10 bases of the junction unmatched. This CDR3 is built from 16 residues. In germline, CDR1 is SGHRS, CDR2 YFSETQ.

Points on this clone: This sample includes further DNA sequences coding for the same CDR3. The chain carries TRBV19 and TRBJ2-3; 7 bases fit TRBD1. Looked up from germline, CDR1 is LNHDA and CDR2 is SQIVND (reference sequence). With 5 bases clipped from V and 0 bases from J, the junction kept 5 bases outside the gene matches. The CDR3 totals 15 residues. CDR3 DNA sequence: TGTGCCAGTAGTCCCGGGACAGCTAGCACAGATACGCAGTATTTT. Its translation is CASSPGTASTDTQYF.

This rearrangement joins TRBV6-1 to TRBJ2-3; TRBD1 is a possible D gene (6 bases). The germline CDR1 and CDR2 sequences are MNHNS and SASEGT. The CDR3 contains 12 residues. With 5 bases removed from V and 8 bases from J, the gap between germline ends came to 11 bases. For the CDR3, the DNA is TGTGCCAGCAGTAAGACAGGTGGTACGCAGTATTTT. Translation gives CASSKTGGTQYF.

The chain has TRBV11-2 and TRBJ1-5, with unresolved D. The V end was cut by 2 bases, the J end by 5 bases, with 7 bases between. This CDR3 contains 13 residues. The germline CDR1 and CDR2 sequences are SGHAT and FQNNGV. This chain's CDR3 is CASSLNQDQPQHF. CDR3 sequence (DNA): TGTGCCAGCAGCTTAAATCAGGATCAGCCCCAGCATTTT.

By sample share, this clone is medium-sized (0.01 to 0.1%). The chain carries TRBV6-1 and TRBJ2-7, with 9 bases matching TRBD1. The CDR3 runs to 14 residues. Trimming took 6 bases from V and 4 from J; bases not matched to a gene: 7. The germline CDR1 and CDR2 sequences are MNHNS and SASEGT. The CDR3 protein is CASRETGGLYEQYF. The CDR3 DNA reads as TGTGCCAGCAGGGAAACAGGGGGCCTGTACGAGCAGTACTTC.

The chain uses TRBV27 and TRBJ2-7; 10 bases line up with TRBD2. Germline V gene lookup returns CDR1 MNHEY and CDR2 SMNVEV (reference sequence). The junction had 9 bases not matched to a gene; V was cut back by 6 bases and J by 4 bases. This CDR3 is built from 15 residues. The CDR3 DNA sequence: TGTGCCAGCAGGTCGCTAGCGGGAGATCGGTACGAGCAGTACTTC. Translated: CASRSLAGDRYEQYF.

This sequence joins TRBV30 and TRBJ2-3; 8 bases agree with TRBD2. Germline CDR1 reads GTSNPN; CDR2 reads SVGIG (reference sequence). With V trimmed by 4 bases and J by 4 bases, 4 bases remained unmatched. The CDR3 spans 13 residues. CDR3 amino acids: CAWITGGADTQYF. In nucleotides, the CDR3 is TGTGCCTGGATTACCGGGGGGGCAGATACGCAGTATTTT.

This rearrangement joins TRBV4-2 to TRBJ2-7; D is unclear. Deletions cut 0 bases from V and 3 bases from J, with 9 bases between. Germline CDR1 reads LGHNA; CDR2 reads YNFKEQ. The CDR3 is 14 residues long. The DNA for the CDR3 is TGTGCCAGCAGCCAAGACCTTGACGGCTACGAGCAGTACTTC. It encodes CASSQDLDGYEQYF.

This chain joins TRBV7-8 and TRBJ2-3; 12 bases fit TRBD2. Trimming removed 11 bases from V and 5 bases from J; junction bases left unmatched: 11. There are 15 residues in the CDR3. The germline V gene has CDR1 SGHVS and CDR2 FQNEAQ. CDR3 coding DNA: TGTGCCGGCGGCCCCTCTAGCGGGGGGGTAGATACGCAGTATTTT. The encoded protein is CAGGPSSGGVDTQYF.

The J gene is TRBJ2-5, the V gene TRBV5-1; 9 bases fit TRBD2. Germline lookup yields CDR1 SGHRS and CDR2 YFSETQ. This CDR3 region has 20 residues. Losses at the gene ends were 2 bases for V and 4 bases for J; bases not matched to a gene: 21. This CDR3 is CASSFGLGVFSGSSSETQYF. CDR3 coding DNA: TGCGCCAGCAGCTTCGGTTTAGGGGTATTTAGCGGGAGTTCGTCAGAGACCCAGTACTTC.

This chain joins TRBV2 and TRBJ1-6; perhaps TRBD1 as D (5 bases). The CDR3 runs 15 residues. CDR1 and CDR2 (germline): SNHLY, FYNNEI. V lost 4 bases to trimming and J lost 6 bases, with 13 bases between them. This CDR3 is CASSGAGVANSPLHF. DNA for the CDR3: TGTGCCAGCAGTGGTGCGGGGGTTGCTAATTCACCCCTCCACTTT.

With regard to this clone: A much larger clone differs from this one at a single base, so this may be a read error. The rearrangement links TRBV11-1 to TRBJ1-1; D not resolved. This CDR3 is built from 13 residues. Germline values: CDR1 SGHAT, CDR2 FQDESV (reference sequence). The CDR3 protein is CASSKTENTEVFF. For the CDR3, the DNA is TGTGCCAGCAGTAAGACCGAGAACACTGAAGTTTTCTTT. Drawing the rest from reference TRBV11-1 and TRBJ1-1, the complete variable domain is EAEVAQSPRYKITEKSQAVAFWCDPISGHATLYWYRQILGQGPELLVQFQDESVVDDSQLPKDRFSAERLKGVDSTLKIQPAELGDSAMYLCASSKTENTEVFFGQGTRLTVV.

CDR3: CATSRRPPNIGELFF. Written as DNA, the CDR3 is TGTGCCACCAGCAGGCGGCCACCGAACATAGGGGAGCTGTTTTTT. The rearrangement joins TRBV15 to TRBJ2-2; no firm D call. Germline assignment: CDR1 LNHNV and CDR2 YYDKDF (reference sequence). The CDR3 is 15 amino acids. The V gene lost 3 bases and the J gene lost 8 bases, with 16 bases spanning the gap.

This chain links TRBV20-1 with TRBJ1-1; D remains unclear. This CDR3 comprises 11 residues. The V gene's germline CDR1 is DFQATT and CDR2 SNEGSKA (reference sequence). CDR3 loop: CRCGQNTEAFF. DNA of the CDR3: TGCAGATGCGGGCAGAACACTGAAGCTTTCTTT.